The rows below give T cell receptor beta chains drawn from one sample of a study of blood T cell repertoires in COVID-19. Profiled with immunoSEQ multiplex PCR; TCRdb holds only in-frame clones, not every one. The data show about 250,000 clones, approximately 89% seen once. The sequencing input was peripheral blood. Every receptor here comes from a woman in her 30s with COVID-19, enrolled during active disease. The CDR3 runs from the conserved cysteine through the conserved F or W. The D gene is left open where the match is weak. The size entry is marked missing in some rows and otherwise reads once, few, many or a size class.

j_call	v_call	d_call	clone_size	cdr3_aa	cdr3_nt
TRBJ2-5	TRBV7-9	TRBD2	.	CASSARDYHETQYF	TGTGCCAGCAGCGCCCGGGACTACCACGAGACCCAGTACTTC
TRBJ1-6	TRBV5-6	.	few	CASSPTGSKKPPLHF	TGTGCCAGCAGCCCTACCGGGAGCAAGAAGCCACCCCTCCACTTT
TRBJ2-7	TRBV19	TRBD2	.	CASSVAPGGDYEQYF	TGTGCCAGTAGTGTCGCGCCGGGGGGTGACTACGAGCAGTACTTC
TRBJ1-2	TRBV29-1	.	.	CSVGDGGYGYTF	TGCAGCGTTGGTGACGGGGGCTATGGCTACACCTTC
TRBJ2-5	TRBV19	.	.	CASARVPGTQYF	TGTGCCAGTGCCAGGGTCCCGGGGACCCAGTACTTC
TRBJ1-2	TRBV5-1	.	.	CASSLDTYREDYGYTF	TGCGCCAGCAGCTTGGATACGTACCGGGAGGACTATGGCTACACCTTC
TRBJ2-3	TRBV7-8	TRBD2	.	CASSGRTSGSTDTQYF	TGTGCCAGCAGCGGGCGGACTAGCGGAAGCACAGATACGCAGTATTTT
TRBJ2-7	TRBV24-1	.	.	CATALPTETPYEQYF	TGTGCCACCGCTCTTCCGACAGAAACACCCTACGAGCAGTACTTC
TRBJ2-7	TRBV7-2	.	.	CASSLVRGDEQYF	TGTGCCAGCAGCTTAGTGCGGGGTGACGAGCAGTACTTC
TRBJ1-2	TRBV19	.	.	CASKGDGPAINYGYTF	TGTGCCAGTAAGGGGGACGGGCCGGCAATTAACTATGGCTACACCTTC
TRBJ2-5	TRBV12-3/TRBV12-4	.	once	CASSFNSGETQYF	TGTGCCAGCAGTTTTAATAGCGGAGAGACCCAGTACTTC
TRBJ1-1	TRBV4-1	.	.	CASSQEARGTEAFF	TGCGCCAGCAGCCAAGAGGCCAGGGGAACTGAAGCTTTCTTT
TRBJ1-1	TRBV24-1	TRBD1	.	CATRAGTGNTEAFF	TGTGCCACCAGAGCCGGGACAGGGAACACTGAAGCTTTCTTT
TRBJ2-3	TRBV10-3	TRBD1	.	CAISPNGQGAHNF	TGTGCCATCAGCCCTAACGGACAGGGGGCTCATAATTTT
TRBJ2-1	TRBV7-8	TRBD2	.	CASSSGLAGSRREQFF	TGTGCCAGCAGTTCCGGACTAGCGGGGTCCCGCAGGGAGCAGTTCTTC
TRBJ2-1	TRBV30	TRBD2	.	CAWSVLAGYGEFF	TGTGCCTGGAGTGTCCTAGCGGGATATGGCGAGTTCTTC
TRBJ2-4	TRBV7-9	.	.	CASSPRDTIAKNIQYF	TGTGCCAGCAGCCCCCGGGACACCATAGCCAAAAACATTCAGTACTTC
TRBJ2-5	TRBV19	.	.	CASSIDHKYQETQYF	TGTGCCAGTAGTATAGATCACAAGTACCAAGAGACCCAGTACTTC
TRBJ1-1	TRBV11-2	TRBD1	.	CASSPGQVMNTEAFF	TGTGCCAGCAGCCCGGGACAGGTGATGAACACTGAAGCTTTCTTT
TRBJ2-5	TRBV6-5	TRBD2	.	CASSRLAGPQETQYF	TGTGCCAGCAGTAGACTAGCGGGGCCCCAAGAGACCCAGTACTTC
TRBJ2-1	TRBV7-9	.	.	CASSFNPSSYNEQFF	TGTGCCAGCAGCTTCAATCCGAGCTCCTACAATGAGCAGTTCTTC
TRBJ1-2	TRBV4-3	TRBD1	once	CASSQGRGLYGYTF	TGCGCCAGCAGCCAAGGCAGGGGGCTCTATGGCTACACCTTC
TRBJ2-3	TRBV7-2	TRBD2	once	CASSPGLAGRDTQYF	TGTGCCAGCAGCCCTGGACTAGCGGGGAGGGATACGCAGTATTTT
TRBJ1-2	TRBV27	TRBD1	.	CASSYRGADGYTF	TGTGCCAGCAGTTACAGGGGCGCGGATGGCTACACCTTC
TRBJ1-1	TRBV7-2	.	few	CASAKRGFGAFF	TGTGCCAGCGCAAAGCGGGGATTTGGAGCTTTCTTT
TRBJ2-3	TRBV5-1	.	.	CASSLAQRISTDTQYF	TGCGCCAGCAGCTTGGCCCAGCGGATAAGCACAGATACGCAGTATTTT
TRBJ1-3	TRBV6-2/TRBV6-3	.	.	CASSYSKVQSSGNTIYF	TGTGCCAGCAGTTACTCGAAGGTACAGTCTTCTGGAAACACCATATATTTT
TRBJ1-5	TRBV4-1	TRBD1	.	CASSHDPGQGHQPQHF	TGCGCCAGCAGCCATGACCCGGGACAGGGCCATCAGCCCCAGCATTTT
TRBJ2-2	TRBV5-5	.	.	CASSLSDTGELFF	TGTGCCAGCAGCTTGTCGGACACCGGGGAGCTGTTTTTT
TRBJ1-2	TRBV28	TRBD1	.	CASRLGQANYGYTF	TGTGCCAGCAGGCTCGGACAGGCCAACTATGGCTACACCTTC
TRBJ2-5	TRBV6-2/TRBV6-3	.	.	CASSRDYRETQYF	TGTGCCAGCAGTCGCGACTACCGGGAGACCCAGTACTTC
TRBJ2-1	TRBV7-2	.	.	CASSHRRGGYNEQFF	TGTGCCAGCAGCCACCGTAGGGGGGGGTACAATGAGCAGTTCTTC
TRBJ2-4	TRBV3-1/TRBV3-2	.	.	CASSGLDRRTDIQYF	TGTGCCAGCAGCGGGCTGGACCGCAGGACAGACATTCAGTACTTC
TRBJ2-3	TRBV20-1	.	.	CSASIGMRIASRYTDTQYF	TGCAGTGCTAGTATCGGTATGCGGATAGCGTCACGCTACACAGATACGCAGTATTTT
TRBJ2-3	TRBV9	.	.	CASSVGTSLLGDTQYF	TGTGCCAGCAGCGTAGGTACTAGCCTATTGGGAGATACGCAGTATTTT
TRBJ1-4	TRBV4-3	.	.	CASSQESGVREKLFF	TGCGCCAGCAGCCAAGAATCAGGGGTTCGGGAAAAACTGTTTTTT
TRBJ1-5	TRBV19	TRBD1	.	CASSMGGQGPQPQHF	TGTGCCAGTAGTATGGGGGGACAGGGGCCTCAGCCCCAGCATTTT
TRBJ2-1	TRBV25-1	.	.	CASSVQTYNEQFF	TGTGCCAGCAGTGTTCAAACCTACAATGAGCAGTTCTTC